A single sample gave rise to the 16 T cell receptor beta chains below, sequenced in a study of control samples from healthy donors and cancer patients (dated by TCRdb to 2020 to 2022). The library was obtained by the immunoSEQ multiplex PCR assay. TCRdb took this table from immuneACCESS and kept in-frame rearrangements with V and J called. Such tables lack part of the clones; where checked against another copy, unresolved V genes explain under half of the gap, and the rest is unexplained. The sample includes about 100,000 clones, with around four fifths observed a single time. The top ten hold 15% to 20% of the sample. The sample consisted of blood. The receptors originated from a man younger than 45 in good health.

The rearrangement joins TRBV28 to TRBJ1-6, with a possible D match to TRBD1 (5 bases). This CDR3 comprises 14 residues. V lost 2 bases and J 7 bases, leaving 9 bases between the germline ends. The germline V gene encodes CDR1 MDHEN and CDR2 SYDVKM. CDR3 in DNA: TGTGCCAGCAGTTTAGTCAGGGAGAATTCACCCCTCCACTTT. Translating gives CASSLVRENSPLHF.

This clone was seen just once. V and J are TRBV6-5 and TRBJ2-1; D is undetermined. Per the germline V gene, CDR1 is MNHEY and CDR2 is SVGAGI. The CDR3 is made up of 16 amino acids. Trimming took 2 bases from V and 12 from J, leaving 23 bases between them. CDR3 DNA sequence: TGTGCCAGCAGTTACGGGTCAGCCCTTTACGGTTTTGGGCAGTTCTTC. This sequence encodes CASSYGSALYGFGQFF.

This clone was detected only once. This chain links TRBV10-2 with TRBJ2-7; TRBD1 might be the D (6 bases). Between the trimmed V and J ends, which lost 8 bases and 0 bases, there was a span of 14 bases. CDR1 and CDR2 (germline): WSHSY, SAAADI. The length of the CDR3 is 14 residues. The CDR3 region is CASLLTGISYEQYF. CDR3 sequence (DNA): TGCGCCAGCCTCTTAACAGGGATCTCCTACGAGCAGTACTTC.

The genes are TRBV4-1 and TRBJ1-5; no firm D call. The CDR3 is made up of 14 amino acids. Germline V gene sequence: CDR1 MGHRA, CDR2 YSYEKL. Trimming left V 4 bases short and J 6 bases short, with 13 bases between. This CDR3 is CASSPEGWGQPQHF. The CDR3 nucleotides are TGCGCCAGCAGCCCGGAGGGTTGGGGTCAGCCCCAGCATTTT.

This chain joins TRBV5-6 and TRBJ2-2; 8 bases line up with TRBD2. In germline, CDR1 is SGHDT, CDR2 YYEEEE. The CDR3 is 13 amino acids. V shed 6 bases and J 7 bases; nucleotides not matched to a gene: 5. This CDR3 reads CASNSGGGGELFF. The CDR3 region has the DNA TGTGCCAGCAACAGCGGGGGTGGCGGGGAGCTGTTTTTT.

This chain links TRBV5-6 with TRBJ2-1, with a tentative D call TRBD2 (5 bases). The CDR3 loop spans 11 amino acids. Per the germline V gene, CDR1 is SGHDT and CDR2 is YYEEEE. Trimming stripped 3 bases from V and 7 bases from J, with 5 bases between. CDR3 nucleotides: TGTGCCAGCAGCTGGGAGAATGAGCAGTTCTTC. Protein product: CASSWENEQFF.

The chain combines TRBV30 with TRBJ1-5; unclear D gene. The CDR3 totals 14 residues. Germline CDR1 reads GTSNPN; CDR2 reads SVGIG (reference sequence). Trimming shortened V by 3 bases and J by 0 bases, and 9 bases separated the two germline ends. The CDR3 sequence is CAWRGKNSNQPQHF. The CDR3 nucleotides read TGTGCCTGGAGAGGGAAAAATAGCAATCAGCCCCAGCATTTT.

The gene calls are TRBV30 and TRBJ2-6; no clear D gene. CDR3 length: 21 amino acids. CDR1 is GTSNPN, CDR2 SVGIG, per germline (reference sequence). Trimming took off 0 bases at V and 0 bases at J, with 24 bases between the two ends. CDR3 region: CAWSVRRKYSHADSGANVLTF. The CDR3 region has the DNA TGTGCCTGGAGTGTACGCCGAAAATACAGCCACGCTGACTCTGGGGCCAACGTCCTGACTTTC.

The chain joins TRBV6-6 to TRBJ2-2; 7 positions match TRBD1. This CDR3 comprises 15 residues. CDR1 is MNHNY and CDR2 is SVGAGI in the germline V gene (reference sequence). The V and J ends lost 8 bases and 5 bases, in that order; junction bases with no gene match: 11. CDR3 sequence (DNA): TGTGCCAGCGGGCTGCGGACAGGCGGGACCGGGGAGCTGTTTTTT. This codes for CASGLRTGGTGELFF.

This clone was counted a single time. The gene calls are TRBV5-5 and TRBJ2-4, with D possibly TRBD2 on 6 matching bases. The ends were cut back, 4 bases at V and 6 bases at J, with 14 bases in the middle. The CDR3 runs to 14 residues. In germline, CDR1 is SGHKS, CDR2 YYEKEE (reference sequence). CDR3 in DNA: TGTGCCAGCAGCACCCCCGGGGGAGCAAACATTCAGTACTTC. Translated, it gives CASSTPGGANIQYF.

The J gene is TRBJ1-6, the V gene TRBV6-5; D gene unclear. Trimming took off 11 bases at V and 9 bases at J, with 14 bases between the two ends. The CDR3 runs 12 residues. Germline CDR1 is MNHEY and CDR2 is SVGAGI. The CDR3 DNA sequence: TGTGCCGCCGGGTATGATGTTTCACCCCTCCACTTT. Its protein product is CAAGYDVSPLHF.

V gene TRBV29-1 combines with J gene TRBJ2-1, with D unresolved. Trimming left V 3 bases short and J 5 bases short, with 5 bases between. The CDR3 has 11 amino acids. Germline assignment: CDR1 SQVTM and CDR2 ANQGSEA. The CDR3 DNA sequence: TGCAGCGTTGATCACCACAATGAGCAGTTCTTC. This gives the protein CSVDHHNEQFF.

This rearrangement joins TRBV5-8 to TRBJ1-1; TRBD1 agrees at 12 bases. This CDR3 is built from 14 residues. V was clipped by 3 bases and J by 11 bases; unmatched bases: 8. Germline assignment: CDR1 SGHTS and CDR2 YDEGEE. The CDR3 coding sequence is TGTGCCAGCAGCTCCCCGGGACAGGGGGCGAGGGCTTTCTTT. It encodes CASSSPGQGARAFF.

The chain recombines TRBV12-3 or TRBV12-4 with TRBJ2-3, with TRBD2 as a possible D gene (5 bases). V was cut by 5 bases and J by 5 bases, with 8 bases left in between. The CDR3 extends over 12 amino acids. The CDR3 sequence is CASSGLLDTQYF. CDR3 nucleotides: TGTGCCAGCAGTGGACTCTTAGATACGCAGTATTTT.

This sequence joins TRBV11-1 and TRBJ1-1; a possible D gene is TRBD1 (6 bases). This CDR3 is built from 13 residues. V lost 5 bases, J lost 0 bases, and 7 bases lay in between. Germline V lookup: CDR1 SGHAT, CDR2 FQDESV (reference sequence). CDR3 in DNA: TGTGCCAGCAGCGACAGGTTGAACACTGAAGCTTTCTTT. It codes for CASSDRLNTEAFF. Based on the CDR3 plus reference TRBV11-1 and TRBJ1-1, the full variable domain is EAEVAQSPRYKITEKSQAVAFWCDPISGHATLYWYRQILGQGPELLVQFQDESVVDDSQLPKDRFSAERLKGVDSTLKIQPAELGDSAMYLCASSDRLNTEAFFGQGTRLTVV.

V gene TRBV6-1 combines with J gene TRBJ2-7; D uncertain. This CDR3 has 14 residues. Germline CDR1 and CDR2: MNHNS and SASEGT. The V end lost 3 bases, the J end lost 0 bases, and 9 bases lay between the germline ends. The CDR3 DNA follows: TGTGCCAGCAGTGAGGTTCGGATCTCCTACGAGCAGTACTTC. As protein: CASSEVRISYEQYF.